These 3 T cell receptor beta chains share one sample of origin, sequenced in a study of patients and donors after allogeneic stem cell transplantation. TCRdb called the RT-PCR reads again in MiXCR, with one record for every CDR3 protein. The profile shows more than 850,000 distinct CDR3 sequences, approximately 18% of them singletons. The sequencing sample was made of blood, either unsorted or a sorted T cell fraction (not recorded which). Receptors were obtained from a human donor who was either an allogeneic HSCT recipient or a stem cell or donor lymphocyte infusion donor (not recorded which). It is not recorded whose cells these are; they may come from a transplant donor.

This clonotype has more than one count but fewer than ten. This chain joins TRBV18 and TRBJ1-1, with TRBD1 matching over 12 bases. V shed 3 bases, J shed 11 bases, and the junction held 4 bases outside the gene matches. CDR3 size: 13 residues. Germline CDR1 is KGHSH and CDR2 is LQKENI. The CDR3 region has the DNA TGTGCCAGCTCACCTGGGACAGGGGGCGATGCTTTCTTT. Protein sequence: CASSPGTGGDAFF.

This clonotype was detected only a few times. V gene TRBV9 combines with J gene TRBJ2-5, with D perhaps TRBD1 or TRBD2 (5 bases each). Deletions cut 3 bases from V and 4 bases from J, with 13 bases between. The germline gives CDR1 SGDLS, CDR2 YYNGEE. The CDR3 has 14 amino acids. The CDR3, as DNA: TGTGCCAGCAGCGGCTCCGGGACGGCAGAGACCCAGTACTTC. Translation: CASSGSGTAETQYF. Together with reference TRBV9 and TRBJ2-5, the CDR3 gives the full variable domain: DSGVTQTPKHLITATGQRVTLRCSPRSGDLSVYWYQQSLDQGLQFLIQYYNGEERAKGNILERFSAQQFPDLHSELNLSSLELGDSALYFCASSGSGTAETQYFGPGTRLLVL.

This clonotype was seen a handful of times. V is TRBV5-1 and J is TRBJ2-5; possibly TRBD1 for D (5 bases). The CDR3 covers 16 residues. The germline V gene encodes CDR1 SGHRS and CDR2 YFSETQ. V lost 0 bases, J lost 6 bases, and 18 bases lay in between. The CDR3 coding sequence is TGCGCCAGCAGCTTGGGGGGCCCGGCGATAGAAAAGACCCAGTACTTC. As protein: CASSLGGPAIEKTQYF.